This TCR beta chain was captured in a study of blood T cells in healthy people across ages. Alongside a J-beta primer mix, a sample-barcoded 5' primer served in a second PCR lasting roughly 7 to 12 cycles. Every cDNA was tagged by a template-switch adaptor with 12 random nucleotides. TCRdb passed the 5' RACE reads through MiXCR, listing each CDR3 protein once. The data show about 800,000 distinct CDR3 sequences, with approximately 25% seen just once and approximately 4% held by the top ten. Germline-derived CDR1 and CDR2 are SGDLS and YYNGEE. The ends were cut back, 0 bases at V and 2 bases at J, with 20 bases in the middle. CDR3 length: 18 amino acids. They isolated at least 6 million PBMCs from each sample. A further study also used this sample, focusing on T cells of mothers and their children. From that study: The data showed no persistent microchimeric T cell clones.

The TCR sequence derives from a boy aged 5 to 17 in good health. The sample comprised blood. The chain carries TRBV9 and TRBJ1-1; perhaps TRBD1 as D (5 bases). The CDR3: CASSVEPVTGTGNTEAFF. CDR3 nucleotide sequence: TGTGCCAGCAGCGTAGAGCCCGTGACCGGGACGGGAAACACTGAAGCTTTCTTT.